Listed here are 13 T cell receptor beta chains from one sample, sequenced in a study of Tregs in tolerant kidney transplant recipients. Assay used: immunoSEQ multiplex PCR; TCRdb lists only in-frame clones, some missing. The sample spans about 6,300 clones; the ten largest clones claim around 5.7%. Recipients received nonmyeloablative bone marrow transplants from related graft donors, with transient mixed chimerism. Sequenced material: CD4+ T cells from blood (PBMCs), taken 6 months after the transplant. The source is a human patient who received a combined kidney and bone marrow transplant. These T cells may partly come from the graft donor.

By frequency, this clone is medium-sized (0.01 to 0.1%). Read data end 3 residues before the CDR3 end; the end is taken from the germline J gene. The chain joins TRBV20-1 to TRBJ2-3; 11 bases align to TRBD2. The CDR3 covers 16 residues. Germline loops: CDR1 DFQATT, CDR2 SNEGSKA (reference sequence). The J segment lost 2 bases and the V segment lost 4 bases, leaving 8 bases of the junction unmatched. CDR3 DNA (partial): TGCAGTGCTATATCCGGGACTAGCGGTTCCACAGATACG. Amino acids: CSAISGTSGSTDT. The CDR3 in its entirety is CSAISGTSGSTDTQYF.

According to its frequency, this clone is medium-sized. With the read ending 3 residues before the CDR3 end, the germline J gene is used to fill in that end. The rearrangement joins TRBV20-1 to TRBJ2-5; 8 positions match TRBD2. V shed 3 bases, J shed 4 bases, and the junction held 4 bases outside the gene matches. Per germline, CDR1 DFQATT and CDR2 SNEGSKA (reference sequence). The CDR3 is made up of 13 amino acids. The covered CDR3 bases are TGCAGTGCTAGTAGCCTAGCGGGAGAGACC. This sequence encodes CSASSLAGET. The whole CDR3 region reads CSASSLAGETQYF.

Note on this clone: The missing CDR3 end, 3 residues past where the read stops, is filled in from the germline J gene. The chain joins TRBV7-6 to TRBJ2-3, with 10 bases identical to TRBD1. With 8 bases clipped from V and 3 bases from J, the junction kept 11 bases outside the gene matches. There are 16 residues in the CDR3. Germline CDR1 and CDR2: SGHVS and FNYEAQ. The CDR3: CASAHRGTGVTDTQYF. Partial CDR3 DNA: TGTGCCAGCGCCCACCGAGGGACAGGGGTAACAGATACG. The full variable domain, its missing parts supplied by reference TRBV7-6 and TRBJ2-3, is GAGVSQSPRYKVTKRGQDVALRCDPISGHVSLYWYRQALGQGPEFLTYFNYEAQQDKSGLPNDRFSAERPEGSISTLTIQRTEQRDSAMYRCASAHRGTGVTDTQYFGPGTRLTVL.

By frequency, this clone registers medium-sized. The read stops 3 residues short of the end of the CDR3; the missing end is completed from the germline J gene. The chain is built from TRBV5-5 and TRBJ2-3, with 7 bases fitting TRBD1. With 4 bases clipped from V and 1 base from J, the junction kept 3 bases outside the gene matches. The CDR3 runs to 14 residues. Germline CDR1 reads SGHKS; CDR2 reads YYEKEE (reference sequence). The CDR3 DNA, read in part, is TGTGCCAGCAGCAGGGGACAGCGCACAGATACG. Translating it yields CASSRGQRTDT. The whole CDR3 reads CASSRGQRTDTQYF.

Comments on this clone: The read terminates 3 residues before the CDR3 end, so the remaining end is supplied by the germline J gene. V gene TRBV12-3 or TRBV12-4 combines with J gene TRBJ2-5; 10 bases map to TRBD2. V shed 6 bases, J shed 5 bases, and the junction held 12 bases outside the gene matches. The CDR3 totals 16 residues. The sequenced part of the CDR3 DNA is TGTGCCAGCAGCCTGGCCTCTAGCGGGAGCTTGGAGACC. As protein: CASSLASSGSLET. The CDR3 in full is CASSLASSGSLETQYF.

Of note for this clone: The missing CDR3 end, 3 residues past where the read stops, is filled in from the germline J gene. The V and J genes are TRBV30 and TRBJ2-7; D uncertain. Germline CDR1 is GTSNPN and CDR2 is SVGIG (reference sequence). The CDR3 is 11 residues long. Trimming took off 4 bases at V and 0 bases at J, with 4 bases between the two ends. The CDR3 reads CAWKASYEQYF. The DNA read from the CDR3 is TGTGCCTGGAAGGCCTCCTACGAG. The full variable domain, with the rest looked up from reference TRBV30 and TRBJ2-7, is SQTIHQWPATLVQPVGSPLSLECTVEGTSNPNLYWYRQAAGRGLQLLFYSVGIGQISSEVPQNLSASRPQDRQFILSSKKLLLSDSGFYLCAWKASYEQYFGPGTRLTVT.

With respect to this clone: The CDR3 goes on 3 residues after the read ends, and that part is filled in from the germline J gene. V and J are TRBV20-1 and TRBJ2-1, with TRBD2 identical over 7 bases. V dropped 6 bases and J dropped 5; count of bases not matched to a gene: 13. Germline V lookup: CDR1 DFQATT, CDR2 SNEGSKA (reference sequence). The CDR3 loop spans 15 amino acids. The sequenced part of the CDR3 DNA is TGCAGTGCCCCCCCCGGGACTAAGAAAGACAATGAG. It translates to CSAPPGTKKDNE. The entire CDR3 reads CSAPPGTKKDNEQFF.

About this clone: The read halts 3 residues ahead of the CDR3 end, with the missing end drawn from the germline J gene. This rearrangement joins TRBV19 to TRBJ2-1; 9 nucleotides match TRBD2. The CDR3 length is 14 residues. CDR1 LNHDA and CDR2 SQIVND come from the germline V gene (reference sequence). The V gene end was trimmed by 7 bases and the J gene end by 3 bases; junction bases not matched to a gene: 4. The CDR3 bases that were read are TGTGCCAGTAAGGTTAGCGGGGGCTACAATGAG. Translating it yields CASKVSGGYNE. In full, the CDR3 reads CASKVSGGYNEQFF.

Points on this clone: The CDR3 is cut off 3 residues early in the read; its end comes from the germline J gene. The rearrangement joins TRBV19 to TRBJ2-2; a weak D match, TRBD1 (6 bases). Trimming cost V 1 base and J 2 bases, with 17 bases left between them. Germline CDR1 and CDR2: LNHDA and SQIVND (reference sequence). The CDR3 has 18 amino acids. CDR3 protein: CASSIGPQWGPNTGELFF. Incomplete CDR3 DNA: TGTGCCAGTAGTATAGGGCCTCAATGGGGGCCCAACACCGGGGAG.

CDR3 DNA (partial): TGTGCCAGCAGCCTAGGAGCAGGAAACACC. Encoded protein: CASSLGAGNT. The full CDR3 protein reads CASSLGAGNTIYF. This chain connects TRBV12-3 or TRBV12-4 to TRBJ1-3; D is uncertain. The DNA ends 3 residues before the CDR3 does, and the rest of the CDR3 is filled in from the germline J gene. V was pared by 6 bases and J by 4 bases, with 10 bases between. CDR3 length equals 13 residues.

In terms of frequency, this clone is medium-sized (0.01 to 0.1%). The sequence runs out 3 residues before the end of the CDR3; the remainder is reconstructed from the germline J gene. The V call is TRBV5-1, the J call TRBJ2-3; 9 bases line up with TRBD2. Germline lookup yields CDR1 SGHRS and CDR2 YFSETQ. After removal of 4 bases from V and 2 bases from J, the junction contained 5 bases not matched to a gene. CDR3 length: 15 residues. The CDR3 loop reads CASSDSGSHTDTQYF. Incomplete CDR3 DNA: TGCGCCAGCAGCGATAGCGGGAGTCACACAGATACG.

The CDR3 is CSASVGGGNQPQHF. CDR3 DNA, as far as it was read: TGCAGTGCTAGTGTTGGGGGGGGCAATCAGCCC. The chain uses TRBV20-1 and TRBJ1-5; a possible D gene is TRBD1 (5 bases). Read data end 3 residues before the CDR3 end; the end is taken from the germline J gene. The CDR3 spans 14 residues. Between the trimmed V and J ends, which lost 3 bases and 2 bases, there was a span of 11 bases. From germline, CDR1 is DFQATT and CDR2 SNEGSKA (reference sequence).

Note on this clone: Read data end 3 residues before the CDR3 end; the end is taken from the germline J gene. The V call is TRBV10-3, the J call TRBJ2-5; TRBD1 or TRBD2 may be the D gene (5 bases each). From germline, CDR1 is ENHRY and CDR2 SYGVKD. Trimming shortened V by 7 bases and J by 5 bases, and 14 bases separated the two germline ends. This CDR3 has 13 amino acids. The CDR3 spells CAIKRGDGETQYF. CDR3 bases read: TGTGCCATCAAGAGGGGCGACGGCGAGACC.